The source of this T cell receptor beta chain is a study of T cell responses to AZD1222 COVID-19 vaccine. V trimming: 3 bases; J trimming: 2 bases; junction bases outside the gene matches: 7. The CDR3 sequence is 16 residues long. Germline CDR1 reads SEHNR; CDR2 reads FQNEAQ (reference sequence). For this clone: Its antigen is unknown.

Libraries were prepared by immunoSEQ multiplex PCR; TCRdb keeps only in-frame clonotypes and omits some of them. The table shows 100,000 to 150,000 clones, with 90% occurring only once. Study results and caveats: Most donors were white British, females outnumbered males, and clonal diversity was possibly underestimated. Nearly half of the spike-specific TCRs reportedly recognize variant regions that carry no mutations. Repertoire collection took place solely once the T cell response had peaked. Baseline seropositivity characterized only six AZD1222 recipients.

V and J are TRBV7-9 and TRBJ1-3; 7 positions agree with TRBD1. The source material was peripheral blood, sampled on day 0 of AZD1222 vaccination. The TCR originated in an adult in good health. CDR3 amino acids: CASSFRDSKTGNTIYF. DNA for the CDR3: TGTGCCAGCAGCTTCCGGGACAGCAAGACTGGAAACACCATATATTTT.